Listed below are T cell receptor beta chains from one sample, sequenced in a study of T cell responses to AZD1222 COVID-19 vaccine. Sequencing used immunoSEQ multiplex PCR; TCRdb keeps in-frame clones, though not all of them. Here the sample spans around 100,000 clones, roughly 87% being singletons. Source: peripheral blood, taken on day 0 of AZD1222 vaccination. The source of these receptors is an adult in good health. CDR3s include the opening cysteine and the closing phenylalanine or tryptophan. Each record gives: J gene, V gene, D gene, clone size, CDR3 DNA, CDR3 protein. The D gene is left open where the match is weak. Rows may omit the clone size; those that give it use once, few, many or a size class.

j_gene: TRBJ2-7
v_gene: TRBV29-1
d_gene: TRBD1
abundance: -
CDR3nt: TGCAGCGCACGGACAGGATACGAGCAGTACTTC
CDR3aa: CSARTGYEQYF

j_gene: TRBJ2-2
v_gene: TRBV19
d_gene: -
abundance: -
CDR3nt: TGTGCCAGTAGTATCTGGGGCGCAAACACCGGGGAGCTGTTTTTT
CDR3aa: CASSIWGANTGELFF

j_gene: TRBJ2-5
v_gene: TRBV6-5
d_gene: TRBD2
abundance: -
CDR3nt: TGTGCCAGCGGGCTAGCGGGAGCTGGCGAGACCCAGTACTTC
CDR3aa: CASGLAGAGETQYF

j_gene: TRBJ1-3
v_gene: TRBV19
d_gene: -
abundance: -
CDR3nt: TGTGCCAGTAGTATGTCAGGGACCTCTGGAAACACCATATATTTT
CDR3aa: CASSMSGTSGNTIYF

j_gene: TRBJ2-1
v_gene: TRBV6-5
d_gene: -
abundance: -
CDR3nt: TGTGCCAGCAGCCGACAACTGCCCAATGAGCAGTTCTTC
CDR3aa: CASSRQLPNEQFF

j_gene: TRBJ2-3
v_gene: TRBV3-1/TRBV3-2
d_gene: TRBD2
abundance: -
CDR3nt: TGTGCCAGCAGCCAAGATCCCAGCGGGGGGATCACAGATACGCAGTATTTT
CDR3aa: CASSQDPSGGITDTQYF

j_gene: TRBJ1-2
v_gene: TRBV6-5
d_gene: -
abundance: -
CDR3nt: TGTGCCAGCTCGACTGCAGAACCGGTAGGGTATGGCTACACCTTC
CDR3aa: CASSTAEPVGYGYTF

j_gene: TRBJ2-5
v_gene: TRBV5-1
d_gene: TRBD1
abundance: -
CDR3nt: TGCGCCAGCAGCGGGGGGACAGGGGGCTACCAAGAGACCCAGTACTTC
CDR3aa: CASSGGTGGYQETQYF

j_gene: TRBJ2-7
v_gene: TRBV28
d_gene: -
abundance: -
CDR3nt: TGTGCCAGCAGTTTATTAGCAGGTTTGATCGAGCAGTACTTC
CDR3aa: CASSLLAGLIEQYF

j_gene: TRBJ2-1
v_gene: TRBV19
d_gene: TRBD1
abundance: -
CDR3nt: TGTGCCAGTAGTAGAGGGGACAGCAGCTCCTACAATGAGCAGTTCTTC
CDR3aa: CASSRGDSSSYNEQFF

j_gene: TRBJ2-7
v_gene: TRBV6-5
d_gene: TRBD2
abundance: -
CDR3nt: TGTGCCAGCAGGCCGGGACTAGCCCGCTCCTACGAGCAGTACTTC
CDR3aa: CASRPGLARSYEQYF

j_gene: TRBJ1-6
v_gene: TRBV7-7
d_gene: -
abundance: once
CDR3nt: TGTGCCAGCAGGGTTCGGACGGATAATAATTCACCCCTCCACTTT
CDR3aa: CASRVRTDNNSPLHF

j_gene: TRBJ2-2
v_gene: TRBV10-1
d_gene: -
abundance: -
CDR3nt: TGCGCCAGCAGTGAGTCCGACTGGAAAACCGGGGAGCTGTTTTTT
CDR3aa: CASSESDWKTGELFF

j_gene: TRBJ2-1
v_gene: TRBV6-1
d_gene: -
abundance: -
CDR3nt: TGTGCCAGCAGTGAAATCCTCGGCGTTCAGTTCTTC
CDR3aa: CASSEILGVQFF

j_gene: TRBJ2-3
v_gene: TRBV7-7
d_gene: TRBD2
abundance: -
CDR3nt: TGTGCCAGCAGCGCGGGACTAGCGCCAAGCACAGATACGCAGTATTTT
CDR3aa: CASSAGLAPSTDTQYF

j_gene: TRBJ2-7
v_gene: TRBV28
d_gene: TRBD2
abundance: -
CDR3nt: TGTGCCAGCAGACGGGATAGCGGGAGCTCCTACGAGCAGTACTTC
CDR3aa: CASRRDSGSSYEQYF

j_gene: TRBJ1-2
v_gene: TRBV27
d_gene: -
abundance: -
CDR3nt: TGTGCCAGCAGTTTATCTGGGGTTTCAAACTATGGCTACACCTTC
CDR3aa: CASSLSGVSNYGYTF

j_gene: TRBJ2-2
v_gene: TRBV6-1
d_gene: -
abundance: -
CDR3nt: TGTGCCAGCAGTGAATCGTTGAGCACACACACCGGGGAGCTGTTTTTT
CDR3aa: CASSESLSTHTGELFF

j_gene: TRBJ2-2
v_gene: TRBV5-6
d_gene: -
abundance: -
CDR3nt: TGTGCCAGCAGAGATACAGGGACCGGGGAGCTGTTTTTT
CDR3aa: CASRDTGTGELFF

j_gene: TRBJ1-6
v_gene: TRBV29-1
d_gene: TRBD1
abundance: -
CDR3nt: TGCAGCGTTGGTGAGGGGGCTAATTCACCCCTCCACTTT
CDR3aa: CSVGEGANSPLHF